This T cell receptor beta chain emerged from a study of T cells in Graves' hyperthyroidism and ophthalmopathy. Isolation of PBMCs was performed on 10 ml fresh peripheral blood. The CDR3 has 15 amino acids. Germline V gene lookup returns CDR1 SEHNR and CDR2 FQNEAQ (reference sequence). With 5 bases removed from V and 4 bases from J, the gap between germline ends came to 18 bases. TCR beta CDR3 region amplification was performed from RNA transcripts. TCR CDR3 underwent first-round RT-PCR with the HTBI primer set. TCRdb passed the multiplex PCR reads through MiXCR, listing each CDR3 protein once. The sample consists of hundreds of thousands of distinct CDR3 sequences, less than 25% of them appearing once. This clonotype was counted between two and nine times.

Sequencing was carried out using blood. The receptor was isolated from a man aged 25 to 40 with Graves' ophthalmopathy. The V and J genes are TRBV7-9 and TRBJ2-7; D may be TRBD1 (6 bases). CDR3 sequence reads: CASSPRGRGIYEQYF. As DNA, the CDR3 is TGTGCCAGCAGCCCCCGCGGCAGGGGAATATACGAGCAGTACTTC. The whole variable domain, remainder taken from reference TRBV7-9 and TRBJ2-7, is DTGVSQNPRHKITKRGQNVTFRCDPISEHNRLYWYRQTLGQGPEFLTYFQNEAQLEKSRLLSDRFSAERPKGSFSTLEIQRTEQGDSAMYLCASSPRGRGIYEQYFGPGTRLTVT.